This T cell receptor beta chain was profiled in a study of beta chain features in type 1 diabetes. Overall study: Sorted cells examined across all samples numbered some 98 million.

For this clone: What it binds is unknown.

The CDR3 is 15 amino acids. Germline CDR1 GTSNPN, CDR2 SVGIG (reference sequence). Trimming cost V 2 bases and J 5 bases; bases outside gene matches: 5. Study-wide findings and caveats: TCRB CDR3s from Type 1 diabetes patients were moderately but significantly shorter in all four CD4+ subsets.

The entirety of the isolated RNA underwent reverse transcription, so expressed TCRB transcripts were sequenced. Stem cell-like memory T cell samples averaged approximately 1 million reads. Clones were read by immunoSEQ multiplex PCR, and TCRdb kept only the in-frame ones, dropping some. Of 70,000 to 95,000 clones in the sample, roughly 30% are singletons; the top ten hold about 0.42%. The chain has TRBV30 and TRBJ1-4, with 10 bases aligning to TRBD1. This TCR came from a woman aged 18-29 years in good health. The sample was stem cell memory CD4+ T cells from blood. The CDR3 is CAWSLRTGGNEKLFF. CDR3 DNA: TGTGCCTGGAGTTTGCGGACAGGGGGGAATGAAAAACTGTTTTTT.